The rows below give T cell receptor beta chains drawn from one sample of a study of cytomegalovirus exposure and HLA in healthy donors. TCRdb keeps only in-frame clones here, not all; method: immunoSEQ multiplex PCR. Of 150,000 to 200,000 clones in the sample, roughly 84% were seen once. Input material: PBMCs. All receptors come from a boy between 2 and 15 years old in good health and CMV-seronegative. The CDR3 runs from the conserved cysteine through the conserved F or W. D genes are given only for firm matches. A row's size may be missing; if present it is once, few, many or a size class.

abundance,v_gene,j_gene,d_gene,CDR3aa,CDR3nt
.,TRBV12-5,TRBJ2-7,.,CASGPRHEQYF,TGTGCTAGTGGCCCTAGGCACGAGCAGTACTTC
.,TRBV25-1,TRBJ1-2,TRBD1,CASSDYRTGGGTNYGYTF,TGTGCCAGCAGTGATTACAGGACAGGGGGCGGGACGAACTATGGCTACACCTTC
.,TRBV12-5,TRBJ2-7,TRBD2,CASGLPRQSSGRYYEQYF,TGTGCTAGTGGTTTGCCTCGACAATCTAGCGGGAGATACTACGAGCAGTACTTC
.,TRBV4-2,TRBJ2-1,.,CASSPFASSRSYNEQFF,TGTGCCAGCAGCCCCTTTGCGTCTTCCCGCTCCTACAATGAGCAGTTCTTC
.,TRBV6-5,TRBJ1-1,.,CASSYSSQATEAFF,TGTGCCAGCAGTTACTCGAGCCAGGCGACTGAAGCTTTCTTT
.,TRBV19,TRBJ2-5,TRBD1,CASSIGGDRGLETQYF,TGTGCCAGTAGTATAGGGGGGGACAGGGGGCTTGAGACCCAGTACTTC
.,TRBV2,TRBJ2-7,.,CASSEGQFSYEQYF,TGTGCCAGCAGCGAAGGACAGTTCTCCTACGAGCAGTACTTC
.,TRBV6-6,TRBJ1-6,TRBD1,CASSFLRQGAQSPLHF,TGTGCCAGCAGTTTCCTTCGGCAGGGGGCCCAATCACCCCTCCACTTT
few,TRBV7-9,TRBJ1-4,TRBD1,CASSFPDRALNEKLFF,TGTGCCAGCAGCTTCCCGGACAGGGCACTTAATGAAAAACTGTTTTTT
.,TRBV28,TRBJ1-5,.,CASSPYGNQPQHF,TGTGCCAGCAGCCCCTATGGCAATCAGCCCCAGCATTTT
.,TRBV5-6,TRBJ1-4,TRBD1,CASSLPDREDEKLFF,TGTGCCAGCAGCTTACCGGACAGGGAAGATGAAAAACTGTTTTTT
.,TRBV15,TRBJ2-3,TRBD2,CATSRGVGLAGDSDTQYF,TGTGCCACCAGCAGAGGTGTAGGGCTAGCGGGAGATTCAGATACGCAGTATTTT
.,TRBV5-5,TRBJ1-2,TRBD1,CASSLVHGTGNGYTF,TGTGCCAGCAGCTTGGTCCACGGGACAGGGAATGGCTACACCTTC
.,TRBV5-8,TRBJ1-4,TRBD1,CASSLGTGSGNEKLFF,TGTGCCAGCAGCTTGGGGACAGGGAGTGGGAACGAAAAACTGTTTTTT
.,TRBV29-1,TRBJ1-1,.,CSVGVGGETEAFF,TGCAGCGTCGGGGTAGGGGGGGAAACTGAAGCTTTCTTT
.,TRBV29-1,TRBJ1-2,.,CSVESGELSNYGYTF,TGCAGCGTTGAGTCCGGGGAACTATCGAACTATGGCTACACCTTC
once,TRBV6-1,TRBJ1-2,.,CASSEGQRNGYTF,TGTGCCAGCAGTGAAGGACAGCGTAATGGCTACACCTTC
once,TRBV7-5,TRBJ1-4,.,CVRSLVSAGVGRDEKLFF,TGTGTCAGAAGCTTAGTTAGCGCGGGGGTGGGGAGGGATGAAAAACTGTTTTTT
.,TRBV5-1,TRBJ2-1,.,CASSLLNEQFF,TGCGCCAGCAGCTTACTCAATGAGCAGTTCTTC
.,TRBV9,TRBJ2-2,TRBD2,CASSVASGSNTGELFF,TGTGCCAGCAGCGTAGCTAGCGGGTCGAACACCGGGGAGCTGTTTTTT
few,TRBV6-5,TRBJ2-2,.,CASSSIGTGELFF,TGTGCCAGCAGTTCAATCGGCACCGGGGAGCTGTTTTTT
.,TRBV5-4,TRBJ1-2,.,CASRRANYGYTF,TGTGCCAGCAGGAGAGCTAACTATGGCTACACCTTC
once,TRBV27,TRBJ1-4,.,CASSLRGALEKLFF,TGTGCCAGCAGTTTACGGGGGGCTTTGGAAAAACTGTTTTTT
.,TRBV19,TRBJ1-5,.,CASSIPGGNQPQHF,TGTGCCAGTAGTATCCCGGGGGGGAATCAGCCCCAGCATTTT
few,TRBV12-5,TRBJ1-4,.,CASGLVGGGKLFF,TGTGCTAGTGGTTTGGTTGGGGGAGGAAAACTGTTTTTT
.,TRBV2,TRBJ2-7,TRBD1,CASSQDRGDGEQYF,TGTGCCAGCAGTCAGGACAGGGGCGACGGCGAGCAGTACTTC
few,TRBV19,TRBJ2-5,TRBD2,CASSIEVAGGGETQYF,TGTGCCAGTAGTATAGAGGTAGCGGGAGGTGGGGAGACCCAGTACTTC
.,TRBV10-3,TRBJ1-1,.,CAISESKGGGTEAFF,TGTGCCATCAGTGAGTCGAAGGGGGGGGGCACTGAAGCTTTCTTT
.,TRBV4-1,TRBJ2-5,TRBD2,CASSQVLAGNQETQYF,TGCGCCAGCAGCCAAGTTCTAGCGGGAAACCAAGAGACCCAGTACTTC
.,TRBV5-4,TRBJ2-7,TRBD1,CASSLGTGGTYEQYF,TGTGCCAGCAGCTTGGGGACAGGGGGCACCTACGAGCAGTACTTC
.,TRBV28,TRBJ2-1,.,CASSLVNNEQFF,TGTGCCAGCAGTTTAGTAAACAATGAGCAGTTCTTC
.,TRBV9,TRBJ2-7,TRBD2,CASSAGLSYEQYF,TGTGCCAGCAGCGCGGGACTATCCTACGAGCAGTACTTC
few,TRBV5-1,TRBJ2-5,.,CASSLGGQETQYF,TGCGCCAGCAGCTTGGGAGGCCAAGAGACCCAGTACTTC
.,TRBV18,TRBJ2-5,TRBD2,CASSPGLAETQYF,TGTGCCAGCTCACCCGGACTAGCGGAGACCCAGTACTTC
.,TRBV18,TRBJ1-4,.,CASSTGTSTANEKLFF,TGTGCCAGCTCGACAGGAACGAGCACGGCTAATGAAAAACTGTTTTTT
once,TRBV5-8,TRBJ1-2,.,CASSLGGGFKNGYTF,TGTGCCAGCAGCTTGGGAGGGGGATTTAAGAATGGCTACACCTTC
.,TRBV5-1,TRBJ2-5,.,CASSFSETQYF,TGCGCCAGCAGCTTCTCCGAGACCCAGTACTTC
.,TRBV27,TRBJ2-5,TRBD2,CASSLSAGGDQETQYF,TGTGCCAGCAGTTTATCAGCGGGAGGAGACCAAGAGACCCAGTACTTC
.,TRBV30,TRBJ2-7,TRBD2,CAWSVDRVGLAGGEQYF,TGTGCCTGGAGTGTTGATCGTGTGGGACTAGCGGGAGGCGAGCAGTACTTC
once,TRBV9,TRBJ2-1,TRBD2,CASSVEEAGGREQFF,TGTGCCAGCAGCGTAGAGGAAGCGGGAGGTCGTGAGCAGTTCTTC
.,TRBV11-2,TRBJ2-4,.,CASRNTGGENIQYF,TGTGCCAGCAGAAATACAGGGGGGGAAAACATTCAGTACTTC
.,TRBV9,TRBJ1-2,.,CASSASPGEGGYTF,TGTGCCAGCAGCGCCTCCCCGGGGGAGGGAGGCTACACCTTC
.,TRBV5-1,TRBJ2-2,.,CASSLTSVGGELFF,TGCGCCAGCAGCTTGACTTCTGTTGGTGGGGAGCTGTTTTTT
few,TRBV19,TRBJ1-1,.,CASSKTGNTEAFF,TGTGCCAGTAGTAAGACAGGGAACACTGAAGCTTTCTTT
.,TRBV5-6,TRBJ2-7,TRBD1,CASSYPGTGDYEQYF,TGTGCCAGCAGCTATCCGGGGACAGGGGACTACGAGCAGTACTTC
few,TRBV5-1,TRBJ2-1,TRBD1,CASSSEGQGATQFF,TGCGCCAGCAGCTCGGAGGGACAGGGGGCAACACAGTTCTTC
.,TRBV4-2,TRBJ2-1,TRBD2,CASSQEGTSGNEQFF,TGTGCCAGCAGCCAAGAAGGGACTAGCGGCAATGAGCAGTTCTTC
.,TRBV7-9,TRBJ1-1,.,CASSLGDRRNTEAFF,TGTGCCAGCAGCTTAGGAGACAGGAGGAACACTGAAGCTTTCTTT
.,TRBV5-1,TRBJ2-3,.,CASTQTGRTDTQYF,TGCGCCAGCACCCAGACAGGGAGGACAGATACGCAGTATTTT